The next 3 T cell receptor beta chains were all read from a single sample in a study of blood T cell repertoires in COVID-19. The protocol was immunoSEQ multiplex PCR, while the TCRdb copy is restricted to in-frame clones and leaves out a portion. The data show around 250,000 clones, 80% to 90% seen once. The sample was PBMCs or T cells enriched from blood (not recorded which). The receptors shown here come from a woman between 35 and 50 years old who had been exposed to COVID-19.

V gene TRBV19 combines with J gene TRBJ1-6, with TRBD1 identical over 10 bases. Germline loops: CDR1 LNHDA, CDR2 SQIVND (reference sequence). V trimming: 3 bases; J trimming: 6 bases; junction bases outside the gene matches: 11. The CDR3 is 18 amino acids. CDR3 sequence: CASSIRGQGEGPNSPLHF. Written as DNA, the CDR3 is TGTGCCAGTAGTATTCGTGGACAGGGGGAAGGACCTAATTCACCCCTCCACTTT.

The rearrangement links TRBV5-6 to TRBJ1-5; a possible D gene is TRBD1 (5 bases). Germline values: CDR1 SGHDT, CDR2 YYEEEE. V lost 0 bases and J 6 bases, leaving 13 bases between the germline ends. CDR3 length equals 15 residues. The CDR3, as DNA: TGTGCCAGCAGCTTGGGAGGAGGGGTCGTTCAGCCCCAGCATTTT. The encoded protein is CASSLGGGVVQPQHF.

This chain joins TRBV6-4 and TRBJ2-7, with TRBD1 matching over 10 bases. The DNA end is more similar to TRBJ2-1, so the J call may be wrong. The CDR3 loop spans 13 amino acids. Germline V lookup: CDR1 MRHNA, CDR2 SNTAGT. Here the CDR3 reads CASSGQGANEQFF. DNA for the CDR3: TGTGCCAGCAGTGGACAGGGGGCAAATGAGCAGTTCTTC.